This note documents a single T cell receptor (beta chain) sequence. The data were obtained in a study of blood T cell repertoires in COVID-19. Across the study: Material from acute and convalescent COVID-19 was sourced from the United States, Italy and Spain. PBMCs, B-cell-depleted T cells, or T cells were the source of the cDNA or gDNA that made up the material.

Germline V gene sequence: CDR1 LNHDA, CDR2 SQIVND (reference sequence). V trimming: 6 bases; J trimming: 4 bases; junction bases outside the gene matches: 7. The CDR3 is 14 residues long. As processed by the authors: Amplification of reference gene primers provided the estimated nucleated cell counts. Repertoires were generated with immunoSEQ multiplex PCR, while TCRdb's copy carries only in-frame clones and drops some. The V and J calls and clone size were taken over from that table, and D and trimming were inferred from the DNA. The sample shows about 250,000 clones, 88% of them seen only once. The rearrangement uses TRBV19 and TRBJ1-2; 8 nucleotides line up with TRBD1. The sequenced material came from peripheral blood. This clonotype originated in a woman aged 35 to 49 who had recovered from COVID-19. As DNA, the CDR3 is TGTGCCAGTAGCCAGGGGGCAAAGGGCTATGGCTACACCTTC. This gives the protein CASSQGAKGYGYTF.